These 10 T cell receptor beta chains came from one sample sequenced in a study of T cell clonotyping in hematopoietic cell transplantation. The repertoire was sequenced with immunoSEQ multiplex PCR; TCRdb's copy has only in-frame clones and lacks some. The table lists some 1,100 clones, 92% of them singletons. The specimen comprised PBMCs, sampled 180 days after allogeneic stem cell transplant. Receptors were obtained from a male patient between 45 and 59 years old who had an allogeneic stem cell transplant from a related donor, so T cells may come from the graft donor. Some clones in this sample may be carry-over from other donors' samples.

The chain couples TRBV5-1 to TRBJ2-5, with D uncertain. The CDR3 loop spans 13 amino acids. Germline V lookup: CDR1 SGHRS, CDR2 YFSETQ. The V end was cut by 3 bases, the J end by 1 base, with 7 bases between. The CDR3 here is CASSYRPQETQYF. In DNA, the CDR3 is TGCGCCAGCAGCTATCGGCCCCAAGAGACCCAGTACTTC. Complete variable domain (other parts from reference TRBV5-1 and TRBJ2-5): KAGVTQTPRYLIKTRGQQVTLSCSPISGHRSVSWYQQTPGQGLQFLFEYFSETQRNKGNFPGRFSGRQFSNSRSEMNVSTLELGDSALYLCASSYRPQETQYFGPGTRLLVL.

CDR3 in amino acids: CASSARQAGGQPQHF. CDR3 in DNA: TGTGCCAGCAGCGCTCGACAGGCCGGGGGTCAGCCCCAGCATTTT. The rearrangement joins TRBV7-8 to TRBJ1-5; a weak D match, TRBD1 (6 bases). Germline CDR1 is SGHVS and CDR2 is FQNEAQ. Between the trimmed V and J ends, which lost 5 bases and 6 bases, there was a span of 17 bases. The CDR3 has 15 residues.

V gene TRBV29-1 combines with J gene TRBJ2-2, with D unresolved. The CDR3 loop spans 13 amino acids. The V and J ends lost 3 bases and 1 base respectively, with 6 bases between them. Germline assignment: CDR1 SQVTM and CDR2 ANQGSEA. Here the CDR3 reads CSVESENTGELFF. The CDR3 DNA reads TGCAGCGTTGAGTCAGAGAACACCGGGGAGCTGTTTTTT.

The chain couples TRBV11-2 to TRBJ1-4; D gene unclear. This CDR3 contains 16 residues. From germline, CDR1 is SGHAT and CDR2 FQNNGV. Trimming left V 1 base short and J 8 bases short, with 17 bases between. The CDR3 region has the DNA TGTGCCAGCAGCTTAGCCCCGGGAAGAGCTAGCGAAAAACTGTTTTTT. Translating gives CASSLAPGRASEKLFF.

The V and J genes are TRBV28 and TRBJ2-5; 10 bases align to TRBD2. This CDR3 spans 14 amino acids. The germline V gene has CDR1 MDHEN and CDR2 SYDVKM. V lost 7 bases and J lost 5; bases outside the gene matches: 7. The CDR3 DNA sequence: TGTGCCAGCAAGCGGGAGGGCCATTTGGAGACCCAGTACTTC. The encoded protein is CASKREGHLETQYF.

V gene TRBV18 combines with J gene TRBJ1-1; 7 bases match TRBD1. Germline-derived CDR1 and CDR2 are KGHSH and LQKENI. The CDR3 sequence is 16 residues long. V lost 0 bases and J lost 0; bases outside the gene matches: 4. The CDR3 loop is CASSPPDTGVNTEAFF. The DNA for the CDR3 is TGTGCCAGCTCACCACCAGATACAGGGGTGAACACTGAAGCTTTCTTT.

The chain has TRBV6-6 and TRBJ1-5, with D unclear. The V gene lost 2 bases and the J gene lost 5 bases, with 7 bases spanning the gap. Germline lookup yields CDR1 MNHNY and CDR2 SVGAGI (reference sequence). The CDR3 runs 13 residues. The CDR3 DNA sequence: TGTGCCAGCAGTTACCCCCCTGATCAGCCCCAGCATTTT. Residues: CASSYPPDQPQHF.

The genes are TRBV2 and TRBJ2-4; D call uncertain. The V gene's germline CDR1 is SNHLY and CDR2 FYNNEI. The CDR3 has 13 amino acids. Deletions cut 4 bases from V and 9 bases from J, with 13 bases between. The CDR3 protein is CASSGYSRGIQYF. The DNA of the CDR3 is TGTGCCAGCAGTGGGTACAGCCGAGGCATTCAGTACTTC. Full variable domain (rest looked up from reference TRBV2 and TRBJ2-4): EPEVTQTPSHQVTQMGQEVILRCVPISNHLYFYWYRQILGQKVEFLVSFYNNEISEKSEIFDDQFSVERPDGSNFTLKIRSTKLEDSAMYFCASSGYSRGIQYFGAGTRLSVL.

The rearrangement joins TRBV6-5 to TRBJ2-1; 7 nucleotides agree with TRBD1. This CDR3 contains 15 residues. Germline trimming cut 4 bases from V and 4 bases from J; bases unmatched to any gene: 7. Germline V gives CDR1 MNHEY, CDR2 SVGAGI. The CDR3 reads CASSFGTERYNEQFF. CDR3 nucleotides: TGTGCCAGCAGTTTCGGGACAGAACGGTACAATGAGCAGTTCTTC.

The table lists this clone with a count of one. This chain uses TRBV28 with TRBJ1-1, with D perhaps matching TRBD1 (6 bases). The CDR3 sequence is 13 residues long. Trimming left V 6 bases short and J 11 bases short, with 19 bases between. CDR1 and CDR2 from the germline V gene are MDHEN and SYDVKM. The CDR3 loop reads CASRSGTLRRAFF. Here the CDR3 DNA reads TGTGCCAGCAGGTCAGGGACACTTCGGAGGGCTTTCTTT.